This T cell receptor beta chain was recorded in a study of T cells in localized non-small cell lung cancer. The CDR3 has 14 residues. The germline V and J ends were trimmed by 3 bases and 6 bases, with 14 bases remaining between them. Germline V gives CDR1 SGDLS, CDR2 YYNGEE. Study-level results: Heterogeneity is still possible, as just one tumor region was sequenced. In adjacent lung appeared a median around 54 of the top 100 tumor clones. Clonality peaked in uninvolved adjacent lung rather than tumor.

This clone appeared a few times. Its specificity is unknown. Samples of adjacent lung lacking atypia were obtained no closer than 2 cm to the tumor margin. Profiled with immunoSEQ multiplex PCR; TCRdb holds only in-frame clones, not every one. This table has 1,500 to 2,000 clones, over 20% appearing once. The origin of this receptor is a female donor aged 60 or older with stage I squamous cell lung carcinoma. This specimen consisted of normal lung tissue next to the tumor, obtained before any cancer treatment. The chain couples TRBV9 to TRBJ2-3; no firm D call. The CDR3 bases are TGTGCCAGCAGCGAGGGAATACAAGGGGATACGCAGTATTTT. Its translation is CASSEGIQGDTQYF.